One and the same sample provided the 7 T cell receptor beta chains below, sequenced in a study of a mutant IDH1 vaccine in newly diagnosed glioma. The time point was: baseline, week 1 (first vaccination visit). The treatment denotes: pre-vaccination baseline after standard-of-care therapy. Sequencing was performed with immunoSEQ multiplex PCR; in TCRdb, only in-frame clones are kept and a portion is missing. The data hold about 38,000 clones, with just under 80% observed a single time. Here the sequenced sample was PBMCs, taken from a glioma patient treated with radiotherapy, temozolomide or both. These TCRs come from a man aged 35 to 55 with glioma. Some clones in this sample may be carry-over from other donors' samples.

This clone was counted only a few times. This chain connects TRBV19 to TRBJ1-1; D unclear. With 3 bases removed from V and 0 bases from J, the gap between germline ends came to 8 bases. Germline V gene data show CDR1 as LNHDA and CDR2 as SQIVND (reference sequence). This CDR3 has 14 residues. This CDR3 reads CASSIYGVNTEAFF. CDR3 bases: TGTGCCAGTAGTATCTATGGAGTGAACACTGAAGCTTTCTTT.

CDR3 loop: CAISESGGPNSGNTIYF. Here the CDR3 DNA reads TGTGCCATCAGTGAGTCGGGTGGACCCAACTCTGGAAACACCATATATTTT. The V and J genes are TRBV10-3 and TRBJ1-3; D gene unclear. The CDR3 has 17 residues. Trimming left V 0 bases short and J 0 bases short, with 12 bases between. CDR1 is ENHRY and CDR2 is SYGVKD in the germline V gene.

The chain recombines TRBV7-2 with TRBJ2-7; 9 bases agree with TRBD2. The CDR3 totals 17 residues. Germline assignment: CDR1 SGHTA and CDR2 FQGNSA. The J segment lost 1 base and the V segment lost 4 bases, leaving 11 bases of the junction unmatched. For the CDR3, the DNA is TGTGCCAGCAGCTCCTTGCGGGGGGGCCATCGTTCCTACGAGCAGTACTTC. Protein product: CASSSLRGGHRSYEQYF.

This clone was recorded only once. The chain has TRBV5-6 and TRBJ2-4; D unclear. Germline loops: CDR1 SGHDT, CDR2 YYEEEE. Trimming pared 2 bases from V and 0 bases from J, leaving 9 bases between. CDR3 length: 15 amino acids. The CDR3 region has the DNA TGTGCCAGCAGCTTTCTTGGCCTAGCCAAAAACATTCAGTACTTC. It is translated as CASSFLGLAKNIQYF.

V usage is TRBV4-1 and J usage is TRBJ1-2; 9 bases fit TRBD1. CDR1 and CDR2 (germline): MGHRA, YSYEKL. This CDR3 region has 15 residues. The J segment lost 4 bases and the V segment lost 4 bases, leaving 7 bases of the junction unmatched. DNA for the CDR3: TGCGCCAGCAGCCGGGGACAGGGAAATTCCTATGGCTACACCTTC. Residues: CASSRGQGNSYGYTF.

This sequence joins TRBV19 and TRBJ2-5; D perhaps matches TRBD2 (5 bases). The CDR3 extends over 13 amino acids. In germline, CDR1 is LNHDA, CDR2 SQIVND (reference sequence). V lost 1 base and J lost 5, with 8 bases in between. CDR3 DNA sequence: TGTGCCAGTAGTATAGTCAGAGGGGAGACCCAGTACTTC. Protein product: CASSIVRGETQYF.

The rearrangement uses TRBV2 and TRBJ2-7; D not resolved. Per germline, CDR1 SNHLY and CDR2 FYNNEI. The CDR3 totals 13 residues. Trimming pared 1 base from V and 5 bases from J, leaving 9 bases between. CDR3 region: CASSEEPTNEQYF. The CDR3, as DNA: TGTGCCAGCAGTGAAGAACCAACCAACGAGCAGTACTTC.